A single sample is the source of the 29 T cell receptor beta chains below, sequenced in a study of blood T cell repertoires in COVID-19. Profiled with immunoSEQ multiplex PCR; TCRdb holds only in-frame clones, not every one. This table has roughly 520,000 clones, roughly 90% appearing once. The sequencing input was PBMCs or T cells enriched from blood (not recorded which). These receptors were collected from a woman between 40 and 55 years old who had recovered from COVID-19.

The chain joins TRBV5-6 to TRBJ2-2; 11 positions agree with TRBD1. The CDR3 is made up of 18 amino acids. V shed 1 base and J 3 bases; nucleotides not matched to a gene: 8. Germline CDR1 reads SGHDT; CDR2 reads YYEEEE. The chain's CDR3 is CASSLMVWDRGDTGELFF. CDR3 nucleotides: TGTGCCAGCAGCTTGATGGTGTGGGACAGGGGGGACACCGGGGAGCTGTTTTTT. The full variable domain, its missing parts supplied by reference TRBV5-6 and TRBJ2-2, is DAGVTQSPTHLIKTRGQQVTLRCSPKSGHDTVSWYQQALGQGPQFIFQYYEEEERQRGNFPDRFSGHQFPNYSSELNVNALLLGDSALYLCASSLMVWDRGDTGELFFGEGSRLTVL.

This chain connects TRBV12-3 or TRBV12-4 to TRBJ1-3, with D hard to call. The CDR3 runs to 12 residues. V lost 5 bases and J lost 4, with 6 bases in between. The CDR3: CASSPPGNTIYF. For the CDR3, the DNA is TGTGCCAGCAGTCCCCCAGGAAACACCATATATTTT.

The chain links TRBV19 to TRBJ2-7; 7 bases are a match to TRBD1. The CDR3 is made up of 16 amino acids. From germline, CDR1 is LNHDA and CDR2 SQIVND (reference sequence). Losses at the gene ends were 5 bases for V and 2 bases for J; bases not matched to a gene: 12. CDR3 region: CASSPRPQTGPYEQYF. The CDR3 nucleotides are TGTGCCAGTAGTCCGAGACCCCAGACAGGGCCCTACGAGCAGTACTTC.

CDR3 sequence: CASSYLVNGELFF. The CDR3 DNA sequence: TGTGCCAGCAGTTACCTAGTAAACGGGGAGCTGTTTTTT. This rearrangement joins TRBV6-5 to TRBJ2-2; D ambiguous. This CDR3 is built from 13 residues. V was clipped by 2 bases and J by 7 bases, with 8 bases between them. The V gene's germline CDR1 is MNHEY and CDR2 SVGAGI.

A single count supports this clone. The chain has TRBV25-1 and TRBJ1-2; D may be TRBD1 (6 bases). Trimming took off 2 bases at V and 8 bases at J, with 18 bases between the two ends. This CDR3 region has 15 residues. Per the germline V gene, CDR1 is MGHDK and CDR2 is SYGVNS. This CDR3 reads CASSEPAMNRAGYTF. The CDR3 bases are TGTGCCAGCAGTGAACCAGCAATGAACAGGGCAGGCTACACCTTC.

In the case of this clone: At one boundary the junction diverges from the germline segment, which might be a read error. The CDR3: CASRLTSGTPNF. CDR3 sequence (DNA): TGTGCCAGCAGGCTAACTAGCGGGACTCCCAACTTC. The chain has TRBV2 and TRBJ2-7; 10 bases match TRBD2. CDR1 SNHLY and CDR2 FYNNEI come from the germline V gene. The CDR3 extends over 12 amino acids.

J is TRBJ2-2 and V is TRBV10-1, with D unclear. This CDR3 region has 18 residues. Germline CDR1 is WNHNN and CDR2 is SYGVQD (reference sequence). Trimming took off 0 bases at V and 0 bases at J, with 14 bases between the two ends. Here the CDR3 DNA reads TGCGCCAGCAGTGAGTCATTGCTTGGGCAATCGAACACCGGGGAGCTGTTTTTT. Its translation: CASSESLLGQSNTGELFF.

The chain combines TRBV27 with TRBJ2-3; TRBD2 matches at 11 bases. Germline lookup yields CDR1 MNHEY and CDR2 SMNVEV (reference sequence). With 3 bases clipped from V and 2 bases from J, the junction kept 7 bases outside the gene matches. The CDR3 extends over 17 amino acids. The CDR3 reads CASSFPGTSGFTDTQYF. CDR3 in DNA: TGTGCCAGCAGTTTCCCCGGGACTAGCGGATTCACAGATACGCAGTATTTT.

The V and J genes are TRBV27 and TRBJ2-7; the match to TRBD2 covers 11 bases. There are 14 residues in the CDR3. CDR1 is MNHEY, CDR2 SMNVEV, per germline (reference sequence). With 5 bases clipped from V and 2 bases from J, the junction kept 2 bases outside the gene matches. This CDR3 reads CASSPGLAAYEQYF. The CDR3 nucleotides read TGTGCCAGCAGTCCGGGACTAGCGGCCTACGAGCAGTACTTC.

The chain joins TRBV3-1 (or the pseudogene TRBV3-2) to TRBJ1-5; 8 bases are a match to TRBD1. CDR3 length: 15 residues. Per germline, CDR1 LGHDT and CDR2 YNNKEL (reference sequence). V lost 4 bases, J lost 0 bases, and 2 bases stayed unmatched. CDR3 nucleotides: TGTGCCAGCAGCCCCAGGGGGCTTAGCAATCAGCCCCAGCATTTT. Translation: CASSPRGLSNQPQHF.

The V gene is TRBV5-6, the J gene TRBJ2-2; D might be TRBD1 (6 bases). The V gene lost 3 bases and the J gene lost 6 bases, with 12 bases spanning the gap. The CDR3 has 14 residues. From germline, CDR1 is SGHDT and CDR2 YYEEEE. CDR3 bases: TGTGCCAGCAGCTCCGCCAGGGGCCCCGGGGAGCTGTTTTTT. As protein: CASSSARGPGELFF.

V and J are TRBV11-2 and TRBJ2-1, with 7 bases matching TRBD2. This CDR3 spans 16 amino acids. CDR1 SGHAT and CDR2 FQNNGV come from the germline V gene. The J segment lost 4 bases and the V segment lost 1 base, leaving 7 bases of the junction unmatched. This CDR3 is CASSLAPSGVYNEQFF. The CDR3 DNA reads as TGTGCCAGCAGCTTAGCGCCTAGCGGAGTATACAATGAGCAGTTCTTC.

This sequence joins TRBV19 and TRBJ1-5; 8 bases are shared with TRBD1. Looked up from germline, CDR1 is LNHDA and CDR2 is SQIVND (reference sequence). V was pared by 7 bases and J by 4 bases, with 6 bases of the junction left unmatched. The CDR3 covers 14 residues. In DNA, the CDR3 is TGTGCCAGTACGTTCGACAGGGGAAATCAGCCCCAGCATTTT. Protein: CASTFDRGNQPQHF.

This rearrangement joins TRBV5-1 to TRBJ1-1; the D is unclear. The CDR3 totals 14 residues. V lost 0 bases and J lost 6, with 12 bases in between. Germline V lookup: CDR1 SGHRS, CDR2 YFSETQ. CDR3 region: CASSLGSGKAEAFF. The CDR3, as DNA: TGCGCCAGCAGCTTGGGATCGGGGAAGGCTGAAGCTTTCTTT.

The chain combines TRBV19 with TRBJ2-3; D is unresolved. This CDR3 comprises 14 residues. Germline V CDR1 and CDR2: LNHDA, SQIVND (reference sequence). Trimming shortened V by 8 bases and J by 4 bases, and 16 bases separated the two germline ends. CDR3 nucleotide sequence: TGTGCCAGTGGTAGTTTAAGCGCGTCAGATACGCAGTATTTT. This encodes CASGSLSASDTQYF.

V and J are TRBV9 and TRBJ1-1, with D tentatively TRBD1 (6 bases). Trimming pared 1 base from V and 3 bases from J, leaving 7 bases between. Germline V CDR1 and CDR2: SGDLS, YYNGEE. CDR3 size: 13 residues. CDR3 protein: CASSVQGYTEAFF. CDR3 sequence (DNA): TGTGCCAGCAGCGTACAGGGGTACACTGAAGCTTTCTTT.

The chain joins TRBV2 to TRBJ2-2, with 12 nucleotides matching TRBD2. V trimming: 8 bases; J trimming: 6 bases; junction bases outside the gene matches: 7. CDR3 length: 15 amino acids. The germline CDR1 and CDR2 sequences are SNHLY and FYNNEI. The CDR3 region is CASCPGTSGSGELFF. The CDR3 DNA is TGTGCCAGCTGCCCCGGGACTAGCGGGTCCGGGGAGCTGTTTTTT.

The rearrangement uses TRBV28 and TRBJ2-3; 10 nucleotides agree with TRBD2. With 6 bases clipped from V and 2 bases from J, the junction kept 5 bases outside the gene matches. CDR3 length equals 15 residues. The germline CDR1 and CDR2 sequences are MDHEN and SYDVKM. CDR3 bases: TGTGCCAGCAGCCTACTAGCGGGGATCACAGATACGCAGTATTTT. This codes for CASSLLAGITDTQYF.

The chain couples TRBV5-1 to TRBJ1-2; possible D gene TRBD1, 6 bases. CDR1 and CDR2 (germline): SGHRS, YFSETQ. V lost 0 bases to trimming and J lost 0 bases, with 12 bases between them. The CDR3 runs 16 residues. The CDR3 reads CASSLGDRPANYGYTF. CDR3 nucleotides: TGCGCCAGCAGCTTGGGTGACAGGCCCGCTAACTATGGCTACACCTTC.

The V call is TRBV29-1, the J call TRBJ1-1; 8 bases are a match to TRBD1. From germline, CDR1 is SQVTM and CDR2 ANQGSEA. The length of the CDR3 is 12 residues. With V trimmed by 4 bases and J by 10 bases, 8 bases remained unmatched. CDR3 sequence (DNA): TGCAGCGTTGGGACAGGGAGCCCCAGAGCTTTCTTT. It specifies CSVGTGSPRAFF.

This chain connects TRBV5-1 to TRBJ2-3; D unresolved. CDR1 and CDR2 from the germline V gene are SGHRS and YFSETQ. There are 14 residues in the CDR3. Trimming shortened V by 0 bases and J by 0 bases, and 5 bases separated the two germline ends. The CDR3 sequence: CASSLGGSTDTQYF. CDR3 sequence (DNA): TGCGCCAGCAGCTTGGGCGGAAGCACAGATACGCAGTATTTT.

The genes are TRBV5-6 and TRBJ2-7, with 8 bases aligning to TRBD2. V gave up 4 bases and J gave up 4 bases; unmatched junction bases: 7. This CDR3 contains 14 residues. The germline V gene encodes CDR1 SGHDT and CDR2 YYEEEE. CDR3 amino acids: CASSRMAGGYEQYF. The CDR3 nucleotides are TGTGCCAGCAGCCGGATGGCGGGAGGTTACGAGCAGTACTTC.

The V and J genes are TRBV5-6 and TRBJ2-7; no clear D. V was trimmed by 0 bases and J by 0 bases, leaving 10 bases between them. The CDR3 sequence is 15 residues long. Per germline, CDR1 SGHDT and CDR2 YYEEEE. Here the CDR3 reads CASSLAGRSSYEQYF. CDR3 DNA sequence: TGTGCCAGCAGCTTGGCGGGTAGGAGCTCCTACGAGCAGTACTTC.

The chain links TRBV4-3 to TRBJ2-7, with a weak D call TRBD2 (6 bases). The CDR3 is 15 residues long. CDR1 and CDR2 from the germline V gene are LGHNA and YSLEER. Trimming stripped 2 bases from V and 7 bases from J, with 18 bases between. The CDR3 DNA sequence: TGCGCCAGCAGCCAACCCGGGACGGGAGAAGATGAGCAGTACTTC. Protein sequence: CASSQPGTGEDEQYF.

J is TRBJ1-1 and V is TRBV11-2; 10 bases are a match to TRBD1. CDR1 is SGHAT and CDR2 is FQNNGV in the germline V gene. The length of the CDR3 is 16 residues. The V and J ends lost 5 bases and 0 bases, in that order; junction bases with no gene match: 6. CDR3 nucleotides: TGTGCCAGCAGCAAGTTGACAGGGGGCGTGAACACTGAAGCTTTCTTT. Its translation is CASSKLTGGVNTEAFF.

The chain uses TRBV7-2 and TRBJ1-3, with a tentative D call TRBD1 (5 bases). Trimming removed 1 base at V and 0 bases at J, with 7 bases between. CDR1 is SGHTA, CDR2 FQGNSA, per germline. There are 15 residues in the CDR3. Here the CDR3 reads CASSLDRYSGNTIYF. CDR3 bases: TGTGCCAGCAGCTTAGACAGGTACTCTGGAAACACCATATATTTT.

The chain is built from TRBV6-5 and TRBJ2-7; maybe TRBD1 (6 bases). In germline, CDR1 is MNHEY, CDR2 SVGAGI. V lost 10 bases and J 2 bases, leaving 9 bases between the germline ends. The length of the CDR3 is 11 residues. The DNA of the CDR3 is TGTGCCACCGGACAGCCCTACGAGCAGTACTTC. Amino acids: CATGQPYEQYF.

The V and J genes are TRBV19 and TRBJ2-1, with TRBD2 matching 9 bases. CDR3 length equals 15 residues. Trimming removed 5 bases from V and 5 bases from J; junction bases left unmatched: 7. CDR1 is LNHDA and CDR2 is SQIVND in the germline V gene (reference sequence). The CDR3 loop is CASSLLAGRNNEQFF. In DNA form, the CDR3 reads TGTGCCAGTAGTCTTCTAGCGGGAAGGAACAATGAGCAGTTCTTC.

This chain links TRBV6-5 with TRBJ2-2, with a weak D call TRBD1 (5 bases). This CDR3 has 15 amino acids. In germline, CDR1 is MNHEY, CDR2 SVGAGI. The V end was cut by 4 bases, the J end by 1 base, with 10 bases between. The CDR3 loop is CASSLGQGNTGELFF. The CDR3 region has the DNA TGTGCCAGCAGTTTAGGTCAGGGGAACACCGGGGAGCTGTTTTTT.